The rows below give T cell receptor beta chains drawn from one sample of a study of beta chain features in type 1 diabetes. The assay was immunoSEQ multiplex PCR, and TCRdb's table has in-frame clones only and misses some. Of 250,000 to 350,000 clones listed, about 15% are singletons. Sequenced input: central memory CD4+ T cells from blood. Every receptor here comes from a man younger than 40 in good health. The CDR3 runs from the conserved cysteine through the conserved F or W. D genes are given only for firm matches. Rows give clone size only sometimes, using once, few, many, or a class for an expanded clone.

>TRBJ2-1|TRBV6-1|TRBD2|few
CASSRSGTANNEQFF
TGTGCCAGCAGTCGCAGCGGGACGGCCAACAATGAGCAGTTCTTC
>TRBJ2-3|TRBV2|TRBD2|NA
CASRTGLGFTDTQYF
TGTGCCAGCAGGACCGGACTAGGGTTCACAGATACGCAGTATTTT
>TRBJ2-3|TRBV11-3|NA|NA
CASSPKKQWSSTDTQYF
TGTGCCAGCAGCCCAAAGAAACAGTGGTCCAGCACAGATACGCAGTATTTT
>TRBJ2-1|TRBV5-6|NA|NA
CASSLLHNEQFF
TGTGCCAGCAGCCTGTTGCACAATGAGCAGTTCTTC
>TRBJ1-6|TRBV27|NA|NA
CASSSKSSYNSPLHF
TGTGCCAGCAGTTCGAAGAGCTCCTATAATTCACCCCTCCACTTT
>TRBJ2-5|TRBV27|NA|NA
CASSLEGGGSWQETQYF
TGTGCCAGCAGTTTAGAGGGGGGCGGTAGTTGGCAAGAGACCCAGTACTTC
>TRBJ2-1|TRBV7-9|NA|few
CASSLTSVGQFF
TGTGCCAGCAGCTTAACGTCCGTTGGGCAGTTCTTC
>TRBJ1-5|TRBV28|NA|few
CASRGTAGQGAGNQPQHF
TGTGCCAGCAGAGGGACCGCGGGGCAGGGAGCCGGCAATCAGCCCCAGCATTTT
>TRBJ1-4|TRBV15|NA|few
CATSRDPAGAREKLFF
TGTGCCACCAGCAGAGACCCCGCGGGGGCTCGGGAAAAACTGTTTTTT
>TRBJ1-4|TRBV4-2|NA|NA
CASSQETLGRGEKLFF
TGTGCCAGCAGCCAAGAGACGCTGGGGAGGGGTGAAAAACTGTTTTTT
>TRBJ2-3|TRBV11-2|TRBD2|NA
CASSLDSGRAIDTQYF
TGTGCCAGCAGCTTAGATAGCGGGAGGGCCATTGATACGCAGTATTTT
>TRBJ1-6|TRBV6-5|NA|NA
CASSSQQGTPLHF
TGTGCCAGCAGTTCTCAGCAGGGTACACCCCTCCACTTT
>TRBJ2-1|TRBV20-1|NA|NA
CSASRAYEQFF
TGCAGTGCTAGCAGGGCGTATGAGCAGTTCTTC
>TRBJ2-1|TRBV6-5|TRBD2|few
CASSPSGRLYNEQFF
TGTGCCAGCAGCCCCAGCGGGAGACTTTACAATGAGCAGTTCTTC
>TRBJ1-2|TRBV6-6|NA|once
CASCLDGYTF
TGTGCCAGTTGTCTGGATGGCTACACCTTC
>TRBJ1-2|TRBV27|NA|NA
CASSLSGWLNGGYTF
TGTGCCAGCAGTTTAAGTGGGTGGCTAAACGGTGGCTACACCTTC
>TRBJ2-1|TRBV7-2|NA|NA
CASSFGGPFDEQFF
TGTGCCAGCAGTTTCGGAGGCCCCTTTGATGAGCAGTTCTTC
>TRBJ2-2|TRBV6-5|NA|few
CASSYSGRHTGELFF
TGTGCCAGCAGTTACTCGGGACGGCACACCGGGGAGCTGTTTTTT
>TRBJ2-2|TRBV5-1|NA|few
CASSLGRALTGELFF
TGCGCCAGCAGCTTGGGTCGGGCCCTCACCGGGGAGCTGTTTTTT
>TRBJ2-6|TRBV27|NA|few
CASSPRGVGVPGANVLTF
TGTGCCAGCAGCCCACGAGGGGTGGGAGTGCCTGGGGCCAACGTCCTGACTTTC
>TRBJ1-2|TRBV27|TRBD1|few
CASSNLGQGRLYGYTF
TGTGCCAGCAGTAATCTGGGACAGGGGAGACTCTATGGCTACACCTTC
>TRBJ2-2|TRBV27|NA|few
CASSLSQAGTGELFF
TGTGCCAGCAGTTTATCGCAGGCGGGGACCGGGGAGCTGTTTTTT
>TRBJ2-2|TRBV5-4|TRBD2|few
CASSPGLADLTGELFF
TGTGCCAGCAGCCCGGGACTAGCGGACCTCACCGGGGAGCTGTTTTTT
>TRBJ1-5|TRBV7-3|NA|NA
CASSPTDSGNQPQHF
TGTGCCAGCAGCCCTACCGACAGTGGCAATCAGCCCCAGCATTTT
>TRBJ2-5|TRBV7-8|NA|many
CASREQETQYF
TGTGCCAGCAGGGAACAAGAGACCCAGTACTTC
>TRBJ2-7|TRBV7-2|NA|many
CASSQSPLTEQYF
TGTGCCAGCAGCCAGTCCCCACTTACCGAGCAGTACTTC
>TRBJ2-3|TRBV7-9|TRBD1|NA
CASSSTGANTDTQYF
TGTGCCAGCAGCTCAACAGGGGCGAACACAGATACGCAGTATTTT
>TRBJ2-1|TRBV15|NA|many
CATSRARGDNEQFF
TGTGCCACCAGCAGGGCCAGGGGGGACAATGAGCAGTTCTTC
>TRBJ1-6|TRBV14|NA|many
CASSQERGRLDSPLHF
TGTGCCAGCAGCCAAGAAAGGGGGAGGTTGGACTCACCCCTCCACTTT
>TRBJ2-4|TRBV7-3|NA|few
CASSRTGAKNIQYF
TGTGCCAGCAGCAGGACTGGGGCCAAAAACATTCAGTACTTC
>TRBJ2-5|TRBV12-5|NA|NA
CASGWGTLRETQYF
TGTGCTAGTGGTTGGGGGACCTTGCGGGAGACCCAGTACTTC
>TRBJ2-2|TRBV5-1|NA|many
CASSLALQAGELFF
TGCGCCAGCAGCTTGGCGCTCCAGGCCGGGGAGCTGTTTTTT
>TRBJ2-7|TRBV7-2|TRBD2|many
CASSLSGGTYEQYF
TGTGCCAGCAGCCTTAGCGGGGGCACCTACGAGCAGTACTTC
>TRBJ1-4|TRBV18|NA|many
CASSPRKEASLFF
TGTGCCAGCTCACCACGTAAGGAGGCCTCACTGTTTTTT
>TRBJ2-3|TRBV11-1|NA|NA
CASSSRAEGPDTQYF
TGTGCCAGCAGCTCCCGGGCGGAGGGCCCAGATACGCAGTATTTT
>TRBJ2-3|TRBV11-3|NA|few
CASSSGPDTQYF
TGTGCCAGCAGCTCAGGGCCAGATACGCAGTATTTT
>TRBJ1-1|TRBV6-5|TRBD1|NA
CASMGGQDPFF
TGTGCCAGCATGGGGGGACAGGATCCTTTCTTT
>TRBJ2-1|TRBV14|NA|many
CASSQSLEQFF
TGTGCCAGCAGCCAATCCTTGGAGCAGTTCTTC
>TRBJ2-2|TRBV7-2|NA|NA
CASSLVRGNTGELFF
TGTGCCAGCAGCTTAGTCAGGGGGAACACCGGGGAGCTGTTTTTT
>TRBJ2-3|TRBV10-3|TRBD2|NA
CAISRGRGGGSTDTQYF
TGTGCCATCTCTCGGGGCCGCGGCGGGGGAAGCACAGATACGCAGTATTTT
>TRBJ1-1|TRBV7-9|NA|many
CASSGTEAFF
TGTGCCAGCAGCGGCACTGAAGCTTTCTTT
>TRBJ2-7|TRBV6-5|NA|NA
CASSSSPGKHEQYF
TGTGCCAGCAGTTCTTCCCCCGGGAAACACGAGCAGTACTTC
>TRBJ2-1|TRBV5-5|NA|NA
CASRRSDSNYNEQFF
TGTGCCAGCAGGCGTAGCGACTCTAACTACAATGAGCAGTTCTTC
>TRBJ2-1|TRBV7-6|TRBD2|few
CASSLELGTSGRGEQFF
TGTGCCAGCAGCTTAGAACTAGGGACTAGCGGGAGGGGTGAGCAGTTCTTC
>TRBJ2-4|TRBV2|TRBD1|many
CASSVGTENIQYF
TGTGCCAGCAGTGTTGGGACAGAGAACATTCAGTACTTC
>TRBJ2-3|TRBV6-6|NA|NA
CASSPSTDTQYF
TGTGCCAGCAGCCCAAGCACAGATACGCAGTATTTT